What follows are 28 T cell receptor beta chains derived from one specimen sequenced in a study of T cell repertoires in cytomegalovirus infection. From the reads, TCRdb called clonotypes with MiXCR, one entry per CDR3 protein. The sample has 65,000 to 95,000 distinct CDR3 sequences; about 4% are singletons. The specimen sequenced was PBMCs. The receptors stem from a human donor in good health (CMV status not recorded). Some clones in this sample may be carry-over from other donors' samples.

This clonotype has at least ten counts. This chain links TRBV4-1 with TRBJ2-3; D remains ambiguous. Germline V gene sequence: CDR1 MGHRA, CDR2 YSYEKL. CDR3 length equals 14 residues. V was shortened by 0 bases and J by 6 bases, with 10 bases between the two germline ends. The CDR3 coding sequence is TGCGCCAGCAGCCAAGATCTAAGTTTGGATACGCAGTATTTT. Amino acids: CASSQDLSLDTQYF.

At least ten counts were recorded for this clonotype. The chain uses TRBV24-1 and TRBJ2-7, with TRBD1 matching over 8 bases. This CDR3 has 14 amino acids. V shed 4 bases, J shed 5 bases, and the junction held 6 bases outside the gene matches. Per the germline V gene, CDR1 is KGHDR and CDR2 is SFDVKD. The DNA of the CDR3 is TGTGCCACCAGTGACCCGGACAGGGACCACGAGCAGTACTTC. This gives the protein CATSDPDRDHEQYF.

This clonotype was observed many times. The rearrangement links TRBV29-1 to TRBJ1-1; 7 bases map to TRBD1. Germline CDR1 SQVTM, CDR2 ANQGSEA. CDR3 length: 14 amino acids. V shed 4 bases, J shed 3 bases, and the junction held 8 bases outside the gene matches. The CDR3, as DNA: TGCAGCGTTGTGGGACCCAGGGGGGACACTGAAGCTTTCTTT. It codes for CSVVGPRGDTEAFF.

In its sample, this clonotype was seen many times. The chain recombines TRBV6-2 or TRBV6-3 with TRBJ2-6; TRBD1 might be the D (5 bases). In germline, CDR1 is MNHEY, CDR2 SVGEGT. Trimming took off 0 bases at V and 2 bases at J, with 20 bases between the two ends. The CDR3 contains 20 residues. CDR3 residues: CASSYSPIFNQGTGANVLTF. For the CDR3, the DNA is TGTGCCAGCAGTTACTCCCCGATCTTCAATCAGGGAACTGGGGCCAACGTCCTGACTTTC.

This clonotype was recorded many times. The rearrangement joins TRBV19 to TRBJ2-7, with unresolved D. Trimming cost V 3 bases and J 3 bases, with 6 bases left between them. The CDR3 runs 12 residues. Germline V gene lookup returns CDR1 LNHDA and CDR2 SQIVND (reference sequence). The CDR3, as DNA: TGTGCCAGTAGTATGGCAGACTACGAGCAGTACTTC. Translation gives CASSMADYEQYF.

In this sample, this clonotype turned up many times. The chain employs TRBV11-2 and TRBJ2-3; D ambiguous. Germline CDR1 SGHAT, CDR2 FQNNGV. V lost 3 bases and J lost 7, with 8 bases in between. The CDR3 runs 12 residues. The chain's CDR3 is CASSFRSNTQYF. The CDR3 DNA reads as TGTGCCAGCAGCTTCAGATCGAATACGCAGTATTTT. Variable domain in full (rest from reference TRBV11-2 and TRBJ2-3): EAGVAQSPRYKIIEKRQSVAFWCNPISGHATLYWYQQILGQGPKLLIQFQNNGVVDDSQLPKDRFSAERLKGVDSTLKIQPAKLEDSAVYLCASSFRSNTQYFGPGTRLTVL.

This clonotype was recorded many times. The chain carries TRBV6-2 or TRBV6-3 and TRBJ1-5; 10 nucleotides agree with TRBD1. This CDR3 comprises 16 residues. In germline, CDR1 is MNHEY, CDR2 SVGEGT. V shed 7 bases and J 7 bases; nucleotides not matched to a gene: 13. CDR3 DNA: TGTGCCAGCAATACACGAGTGGGACAGGGGAGACAGCCCCAGCATTTT. Translating it yields CASNTRVGQGRQPQHF.

This clonotype has ten or more counts. V usage is TRBV10-3 and J usage is TRBJ2-7, with D tentatively TRBD1 (5 bases). Germline CDR1 is ENHRY and CDR2 is SYGVKD. The CDR3 contains 13 residues. V lost 5 bases and J 5 bases, leaving 13 bases between the germline ends. CDR3 region: CAISPSWGDEQYF. CDR3 DNA sequence: TGTGCCATCAGTCCCTCGTGGGGCGACGAGCAGTACTTC.

This clonotype was seen repeatedly, ten times or more. The V and J genes are TRBV6-2 or TRBV6-3 and TRBJ2-2; 9 bases match TRBD1. V gave up 6 bases and J gave up 3 bases; unmatched junction bases: 2. CDR1 and CDR2 (germline): MNHEY, SVGEGT. This CDR3 has 14 residues. The CDR3 coding sequence is TGTGCCAGCAGCGACAGGGGGTACACCGGGGAGCTGTTTTTT. Amino acids: CASSDRGYTGELFF.

This clonotype was seen ten or more times. The chain links TRBV7-2 to TRBJ1-2; the D gene is possibly TRBD1 (5 bases). Trimming shortened V by 5 bases and J by 4 bases, and 14 bases separated the two germline ends. The CDR3 totals 14 residues. Germline V gene lookup returns CDR1 SGHTA and CDR2 FQGNSA. The CDR3 here is CASSPLGGSYGYTF. The DNA for the CDR3 is TGTGCCAGCAGCCCATTGGGGGGGTCCTATGGCTACACCTTC.

This clonotype was counted at least ten times. The V call is TRBV7-9, the J call TRBJ1-1; tentative D call: TRBD1 (6 bases). Germline V lookup: CDR1 SEHNR, CDR2 FQNEAQ (reference sequence). The CDR3 contains 13 residues. V lost 1 base and J 8 bases, leaving 11 bases between the germline ends. The CDR3 DNA sequence: TGTGCCAGCAGCTTAGAGGGGGGAACGGAAGCTTTCTTT. It is translated as CASSLEGGTEAFF.

This clonotype has at least ten counts. Written as DNA, the CDR3 is TGCGCCAGCAGCCAAGAGCGGGGGGGCTACAATGAGCAGTTCTTC. Residues: CASSQERGGYNEQFF. V and J are TRBV4-3 and TRBJ2-1; 9 bases are shared with TRBD2. Unmatched junction bases numbered 0, after V lost 0 bases and J lost 3 bases. The CDR3 covers 15 residues. The germline V gene encodes CDR1 LGHNA and CDR2 YSLEER.

This clonotype appeared many times. V is TRBV7-2 and J is TRBJ2-7, with a tentative D call TRBD2 (6 bases). This CDR3 spans 14 amino acids. Trimming cost V 1 base and J 2 bases, with 9 bases left between them. Per the germline V gene, CDR1 is SGHTA and CDR2 is FQGNSA. CDR3 nucleotide sequence: TGTGCCAGCAGCTTAGTACGGGGGACCTACGAGCAGTACTTC. This codes for CASSLVRGTYEQYF.

This clonotype was observed at least ten times. The genes are TRBV6-1 and TRBJ1-3; D may be TRBD1 (5 bases). This CDR3 is built from 16 residues. V lost 5 bases to trimming and J lost 0 bases, with 14 bases between them. Germline CDR1 reads MNHNS; CDR2 reads SASEGT. The CDR3 coding sequence is TGTGCCAGCAGTACACCCAGGGAACTCTCTGGAAACACCATATATTTT. Encoded protein: CASSTPRELSGNTIYF.

This clonotype has a count of ten or more. The J gene is TRBJ1-6, the V gene TRBV28, with D tentatively TRBD1 (6 bases). The length of the CDR3 is 13 residues. V was clipped by 6 bases and J by 5 bases, with 8 bases between them. CDR1 and CDR2 from the germline V gene are MDHEN and SYDVKM. Written as DNA, the CDR3 is TGTGCCAGCAGGTACAGGGATAATTCACCCCTCCACTTT. It is translated as CASRYRDNSPLHF.

This clonotype was observed at least ten times. The V and J genes are TRBV4-3 and TRBJ1-6; 7 bases align to TRBD1. CDR3 size: 15 residues. The V and J ends lost 3 bases and 13 bases, in that order; junction bases with no gene match: 12. Germline V gene lookup returns CDR1 LGHNA and CDR2 YSLEER. The chain's CDR3 is CASSHDRDLSGPLHF. The CDR3 DNA follows: TGCGCCAGCAGCCACGACAGGGATTTATCGGGTCCCCTCCACTTT.

There are many counts of this clonotype. The rearrangement joins TRBV19 to TRBJ2-5, with 8 bases aligning to TRBD2. The V gene's germline CDR1 is LNHDA and CDR2 SQIVND (reference sequence). Unmatched junction bases numbered 7, after V lost 3 bases and J lost 4 bases. There are 15 residues in the CDR3. CDR3 coding DNA: TGTGCCAGTAGTATGTCGGGGGGGATACGAGAGACCCAGTACTTC. This encodes CASSMSGGIRETQYF.

This clonotype was counted many times. V gene TRBV7-2 combines with J gene TRBJ2-3, with TRBD1 matching 9 bases. The J segment lost 2 bases and the V segment lost 5 bases, leaving 5 bases of the junction unmatched. Germline values: CDR1 SGHTA, CDR2 FQGNSA. This CDR3 spans 15 amino acids. CDR3 coding DNA: TGTGCCAGCAGCCTAGGACAGGGGAACACAGATACGCAGTATTTT. This gives the protein CASSLGQGNTDTQYF.

This clonotype was picked up many times. This rearrangement joins TRBV5-4 to TRBJ2-5, with D perhaps matching TRBD1 (5 bases). Germline-derived CDR1 and CDR2 are SGHNT and YYREEE (reference sequence). Trimming stripped 2 bases from V and 1 base from J, with 12 bases between. The CDR3 runs 15 residues. CDR3 amino acids: CASSLLQGFQETQYF. In nucleotides, the CDR3 is TGTGCCAGCAGCTTATTGCAGGGATTCCAAGAGACCCAGTACTTC.

Ten or more counts support this clonotype. V and J are TRBV7-2 and TRBJ2-2; D call uncertain. Germline CDR1 reads SGHTA; CDR2 reads FQGNSA. V lost 2 bases and J 4 bases, leaving 5 bases between the germline ends. CDR3 length: 13 residues. The CDR3 is CASSLQPTGELFF. The CDR3 region has the DNA TGTGCCAGCAGCTTACAGCCCACCGGGGAGCTGTTTTTT.

This clonotype was found many times. The chain uses TRBV7-9 and TRBJ1-5; TRBD1 is a possible D gene (5 bases). V lost 3 bases, J lost 0 bases, and 12 bases lay in between. Germline V gene lookup returns CDR1 SEHNR and CDR2 FQNEAQ (reference sequence). The CDR3 length is 16 residues. The DNA of the CDR3 is TGTGCCAGCAGCTTTACCGGGACCAATAGCAATCAGCCCCAGCATTTT. Its translation: CASSFTGTNSNQPQHF.

This clonotype occurred many times. The rearrangement uses TRBV15 and TRBJ2-2, with 8 bases matching TRBD2. CDR3 length: 18 amino acids. Looked up from germline, CDR1 is LNHNV and CDR2 is YYDKDF (reference sequence). The V segment lost 0 bases and the J segment 1 base; nucleotides outside the gene matches: 7. The DNA for the CDR3 is TGTGCCACCAGCAGAGATAGCGCCCTAGCGGGGAACACCGGGGAGCTGTTTTTT. It translates to CATSRDSALAGNTGELFF.

In this sample, this clonotype turned up many times. The V gene is TRBV6-5, the J gene TRBJ1-1, with a possible D match to TRBD1 (5 bases). The germline V gene has CDR1 MNHEY and CDR2 SVGAGI. The V gene lost 0 bases and the J gene lost 4 bases, with 9 bases spanning the gap. There are 14 residues in the CDR3. The CDR3 reads CASSYSGDGTEAFF. As DNA, the CDR3 is TGTGCCAGCAGTTACTCAGGGGATGGCACTGAAGCTTTCTTT.

The table lists this clonotype with many counts. The chain links TRBV7-2 to TRBJ1-2, with TRBD1 identical over 7 bases. Germline V CDR1 and CDR2: SGHTA, FQGNSA. Trimming cost V 5 bases and J 7 bases; bases outside gene matches: 10. The CDR3 contains 14 residues. The CDR3, as DNA: TGTGCCAGCAGCCAACTACAGGGGAAGGGTGGCTACACCTTC. Protein: CASSQLQGKGGYTF. Full variable domain (missing parts from reference TRBV7-2 and TRBJ1-2): GAGVSQSPSNKVTEKGKDVELRCDPISGHTALYWYRQSLGQGLEFLIYFQGNSAPDKSGLPSDRFSAERTGGSVSTLTIQRTQQEDSAVYLCASSQLQGKGGYTFGSGTRLTVV.

In its sample, this clonotype was seen many times. The chain combines TRBV7-2 with TRBJ2-3; D is ambiguous. Germline CDR1 is SGHTA and CDR2 is FQGNSA. CDR3 length equals 13 residues. V lost 1 base and J lost 4, with 6 bases in between. The CDR3 sequence: CASSLVWADTQYF. Written as DNA, the CDR3 is TGTGCCAGCAGCTTAGTTTGGGCAGATACGCAGTATTTT.

Many counts were recorded for this clonotype. This chain links TRBV12-3 or TRBV12-4 with TRBJ1-5; a weak D match, TRBD1 (6 bases). CDR3 size: 15 residues. Deletions cut 6 bases from V and 0 bases from J, with 12 bases between. The CDR3 DNA is TGTGCCAGCAGCTCAGGACAGTATAGCAATCAGCCCCAGCATTTT. Translating gives CASSSGQYSNQPQHF.

About this clonotype: The conserved phenylalanine or tryptophan normally closing the CDR3 is absent here, so this likely arose from a read error. V and J are TRBV10-1 and TRBJ1-5; D not certain. The CDR3 is 13 residues long. In germline, CDR1 is WNHNN, CDR2 SYGVQD (reference sequence). V was pared by 10 bases and J by 4 bases, with 14 bases between. CDR3 amino acids: CATDKAINQPQHG. The CDR3 DNA reads as TGCGCCACCGATAAAGCTATAAATCAGCCCCAGCATGGT.

This clonotype was seen repeatedly, ten times or more. The rearrangement joins TRBV20-1 to TRBJ2-1, with D perhaps matching TRBD2 (5 bases). The V gene lost 1 base and the J gene lost 6 bases, with 16 bases spanning the gap. The CDR3 extends over 15 amino acids. Germline V gene data show CDR1 as DFQATT and CDR2 as SNEGSKA (reference sequence). Here the CDR3 DNA reads TGCAGTGCTAGAGCCCTTGGGCTAGCCGGCAATGAGCAGTTCTTC. Its translation is CSARALGLAGNEQFF.